This T cell receptor (beta chain) stems from a study of T cells expressing NK-cell markers. Study-wide results and caveats: These clonotypes also led the CD3+CD56-NKG2C+ fraction in a few donors.

Germline loops: CDR1 MNHEY, CDR2 SMNVEV (reference sequence). The CDR3 is 14 amino acids. With the 5' RACE reads reprocessed, TCRdb shows one record per CDR3 protein and no DNA. The sample totals approximately 550,000 distinct CDR3 sequences. In regard to this clonotype: Its antigen is still unknown.

The sample consisted of blood T cells: a sorted CD56 or NKG2C T cell subset, CD4+ or CD8+ T cells, or bulk PBMC T cells (not recorded which). This TCR was recovered from a man between 18 and 35 years old in good health. The rearrangement joins TRBV27 to TRBJ1-1. The CDR3 region is CASSLSDKNTEAFF.